This is a list of T cell receptor beta chains from one sample in a study of shared clonotypes between healthy human individuals. Data came from immunoSEQ multiplex PCR; TCRdb stores just in-frame clones and leaves some out. The table shows around 1,900,000 clones, with 93% occurring only once. Sequencing input: naive CD8+ T cells from PBMCs. The receptors originated from a man between 18 and 35 years old in good health. Some clones in this sample may be carry-over from other donors' samples. The CDR3 runs from the conserved cysteine through the conserved F or W. Each record gives: J gene, V gene, clone size, D gene, CDR3 DNA, CDR3 protein. The D gene is left open where the match is weak. Not all rows give a size; the values are once, few, many and, for expanded clones, a class.

TRBJ1-5,TRBV6-1,.,TRBD1,TGTGCCAGCATCAAAGGGGGCCGGGGGAATCAGCCCCAGCATTTT,CASIKGGRGNQPQHF
TRBJ1-1,TRBV29-1,.,.,TGCAGCGTTAGTGGGGGACAGAACACTGAAGCTTTCTTT,CSVSGGQNTEAFF
TRBJ2-7,TRBV9,once,.,TGTGCCAGCAGCGTAGGCGGGACAGACGGTTACGAGCAGTACTTC,CASSVGGTDGYEQYF
TRBJ2-1,TRBV27,.,.,TGTGCCAGCAGTTGGCTCGGGACCGCGAACAATGAGCAGTTCTTC,CASSWLGTANNEQFF
TRBJ2-3,TRBV7-8,.,.,TGTGCCAGCAGCTTAGCCGGGGCCCCGCACACAGATACGCAGTATTTT,CASSLAGAPHTDTQYF
TRBJ2-1,TRBV29-1,once,TRBD2,TGCAGCGCAGATGGGGGGGTTGCTAGTGAGCAGTTCTTC,CSADGGVASEQFF
TRBJ1-5,TRBV11-2,.,TRBD1,TGTGCCAGCAGCTTAGAAGCCAGGGGGCAGCCCCAGCATTTT,CASSLEARGQPQHF
TRBJ2-1,TRBV9,.,.,TGTGCCAGCAGCGTAGAGGACTTTGGAAGCCATGAGCAGTTCTTC,CASSVEDFGSHEQFF
TRBJ1-1,TRBV2,few,.,TGTGCCAGCAGAGCAGGGGACATGAACACTGAAGCTTTCTTT,CASRAGDMNTEAFF
TRBJ2-7,TRBV9,.,.,TGTGCCAGCAGCGTAGGTGCTAGCGCGGGCTCCTACGAGCAGTACTTC,CASSVGASAGSYEQYF
TRBJ1-1,TRBV29-1,.,.,TGCAGCGTTGAAGAGGGGTCTGAAGCTTTCTTT,CSVEEGSEAFF
TRBJ2-3,TRBV28,.,TRBD1,TGTGCCAGCAGCCCAAGGACAGGGGGCTACAGCACAGATACGCAGTATTTT,CASSPRTGGYSTDTQYF
TRBJ2-1,TRBV27,.,TRBD2,TGTGCCAGCACCCTAGCGGGAGGGCCGGGTGAGCAGTTCTTC,CASTLAGGPGEQFF
TRBJ2-7,TRBV27,.,TRBD1,TGTGCCAGCAGTCTCCGGGACAGATCCTCCTACGAGCAGTACTTC,CASSLRDRSSYEQYF
TRBJ2-3,TRBV28,.,.,TGTGCCAGCAGTTTTAGTGGCGGGGTACCTAGCACAGATACGCAGTATTTT,CASSFSGGVPSTDTQYF
TRBJ2-7,TRBV10-3,.,TRBD1,TGTGCCATCAGTTCCCGCCCCCCTGGACAGGCCACCTACGAGCAGTACTTC,CAISSRPPGQATYEQYF
TRBJ1-2,TRBV4-1,.,.,TGCGCCAGCAGCCAAGATCGGGGAGCAGGGACCTATGGCTACACCTTC,CASSQDRGAGTYGYTF
TRBJ1-1,TRBV6-1,.,TRBD1,TGTGCCAGCGGCGAAGACGGGACAGGGTTTGAAGCTTTCTTT,CASGEDGTGFEAFF
TRBJ2-2,TRBV27,.,.,TGTGCCAGCAGTTTGGCGGGATCCGGGGAGCTGTTTTTT,CASSLAGSGELFF
TRBJ2-5,TRBV9,.,.,TGTGCCAGCAGCGTCCCTGAGGGGCTGGAAGAGACCCAGTACTTC,CASSVPEGLEETQYF
TRBJ2-1,TRBV7-9,.,.,TGTGCCAGCAGCTTTTCGGCGTCTAACTACAATGAGCAGTTCTTC,CASSFSASNYNEQFF
TRBJ2-2,TRBV7-9,.,.,TGTGCCAGCAGCTTCCACCCGAACACCGGGGAGCTGTTTTTT,CASSFHPNTGELFF
TRBJ2-7,TRBV27,.,.,TGTGCCGGCAGTCATGGACAGTCCTACGAGCAGTACTTC,CAGSHGQSYEQYF
TRBJ2-6,TRBV28,.,.,TGTGCCAGCAGTTTGGGGGTGGGCACTGGGGCCAACGTCCTGACTTTC,CASSLGVGTGANVLTF
TRBJ2-1,TRBV2,.,.,TGTGCCAGCAATGAGCAGTTCTTC,CASNEQFF
TRBJ1-1,TRBV7-9,.,.,TGTGCCAGCAGTGGCCCTGACAGCTTGAACACTGAAGCTTTCTTT,CASSGPDSLNTEAFF
TRBJ1-4,TRBV15,.,.,TGTGCCACCAGCGAAGGGACACGCCAGGAGGAAAAACTGTTTTTT,CATSEGTRQEEKLFF
TRBJ2-5,TRBV7-6,.,TRBD2,TGTGCCAGCAGCTTTGAAGAGGGACTAGCGGGAGGGCAGGAGACCCAGTACTTC,CASSFEEGLAGGQETQYF
TRBJ2-5,TRBV19,.,.,TGTGCCAGTAGTTCGGGACTGTTCCAAGAGACCCAGTACTTC,CASSSGLFQETQYF
TRBJ1-2,TRBV5-4,.,TRBD1,TGTGCCAGCAGCTTTCCGGGACAGGGGAGGAATGGCTACACCTTC,CASSFPGQGRNGYTF
TRBJ2-2,TRBV27,.,.,TGTGCCAGCACCCAGAACACCGGGGAGCTGTTTTTT,CASTQNTGELFF
TRBJ1-2,TRBV29-1,once,.,TGCAGCGTTCGATCTGGGGGCGCAAACTATGGCTACACCTTC,CSVRSGGANYGYTF
TRBJ2-7,TRBV5-1,.,TRBD1,TGCGCCAGCAGCTTGAGGACAGGGTTCGGCGAGCAGTACTTC,CASSLRTGFGEQYF
TRBJ1-2,TRBV28,.,TRBD1,TGTGCCAGCAGTTGGGACAGCAACTATGGCTACACCTTC,CASSWDSNYGYTF
TRBJ2-2,TRBV7-8,.,TRBD1,TGTGCCAGCAGCAGGCGGGGACAGGGTATATTGAGCGGGGAGCTGTTTTTT,CASSRRGQGILSGELFF
TRBJ2-7,TRBV18,.,TRBD1,TGTGCCAGCTCACGGGGTCTAAGGACAGGGGAAAACGAGCAGTACTTC,CASSRGLRTGENEQYF
TRBJ2-1,TRBV7-3,.,TRBD2,TGTGCCAGCAGCTGGGGAGCGGGAGAGGGTGAGCAGTTCTTC,CASSWGAGEGEQFF
TRBJ2-3,TRBV28,.,TRBD1,TGTGCCAGCAGAAGACAGGGTTTTGTCACAGATACGCAGTATTTT,CASRRQGFVTDTQYF
TRBJ2-7,TRBV27,once,.,TGTGCCAGCAGTCCCTCGTCCCGGGAGCAGTACTTC,CASSPSSREQYF
TRBJ2-1,TRBV9,.,.,TGTGCCAGCAGCTACTACAATGAGCAGTTCTTC,CASSYYNEQFF
TRBJ2-1,TRBV4-1,once,.,TGCGCCAGCAGCCAACCTAGGCGGGACGGTTTCTACAATGAGCAGTTCTTC,CASSQPRRDGFYNEQFF
TRBJ2-2,TRBV14,.,.,TGTGCCAGCAGCCAAGGACTACAGTATCGGGACGGGGAGCTGTTTTTT,CASSQGLQYRDGELFF
TRBJ2-1,TRBV4-1,.,TRBD2,TGCGCCAGCAGCCCCCGACTAGCGGACAGCTCCTACAATGAGCAGTTCTTC,CASSPRLADSSYNEQFF
TRBJ2-2,TRBV28,.,TRBD2,TGTGCCAGCAGTTTATTCCTGGGGACTAGCGGAGGGAACACCGGGGAGCTGTTTTTT,CASSLFLGTSGGNTGELFF
TRBJ2-7,TRBV25-1,.,TRBD2,TGTGCCAGCAGTGAAACAGCGGGGGGCTACGAGCAGTACTTC,CASSETAGGYEQYF
TRBJ2-7,TRBV6-5,.,TRBD1,TGTGCCAGCAGCGACAGGGTTGGGTCCTACGAGCAGTACTTC,CASSDRVGSYEQYF
TRBJ1-3,TRBV5-6,.,.,TGTGCCAGCAGCTTGTATCCAGAACGAAACACCATATATTTT,CASSLYPERNTIYF
TRBJ1-1,TRBV19,.,TRBD1,TGTGCCAGTAGTGACCACCCCGGGACAGGGAACACTGAAGCTTTCTTT,CASSDHPGTGNTEAFF
TRBJ1-4,TRBV27,.,.,TGTGCCAGCAGTTCCCACGGTGCCCGAGGGGAAAAACTGTTTTTT,CASSSHGARGEKLFF
TRBJ2-7,TRBV7-9,once,TRBD1,TGTGCCAGCAGCTTAGATTGGGCAGGGGGCGCCGATTGCGAGCAGTACTTC,CASSLDWAGGADCEQYF
TRBJ2-7,TRBV2,.,TRBD2,TGTGCCAGCAGTGAGACCACTAGCGGGAGCACTTACGAGCAGTACTTC,CASSETTSGSTYEQYF
TRBJ2-7,TRBV5-1,.,.,TGCGCCAGCAGCTTGGAACAGGGCTCCTACGAGCAGTACTTC,CASSLEQGSYEQYF
TRBJ2-7,TRBV9,.,.,TGTGCCAGCAGCGTAGGCGGGACAAGCGGCCACGAGCAGTACTTC,CASSVGGTSGHEQYF
TRBJ1-3,TRBV2,.,TRBD1,TGTGCCATAGACAGGGGGTTTGCTGGAAACACCATATATTTT,CAIDRGFAGNTIYF
TRBJ2-7,TRBV7-9,.,TRBD2,TGTGCCAGCACCTCATCGCTAGCGGGGAGCTCCTACGAGCAGTACTTC,CASTSSLAGSSYEQYF